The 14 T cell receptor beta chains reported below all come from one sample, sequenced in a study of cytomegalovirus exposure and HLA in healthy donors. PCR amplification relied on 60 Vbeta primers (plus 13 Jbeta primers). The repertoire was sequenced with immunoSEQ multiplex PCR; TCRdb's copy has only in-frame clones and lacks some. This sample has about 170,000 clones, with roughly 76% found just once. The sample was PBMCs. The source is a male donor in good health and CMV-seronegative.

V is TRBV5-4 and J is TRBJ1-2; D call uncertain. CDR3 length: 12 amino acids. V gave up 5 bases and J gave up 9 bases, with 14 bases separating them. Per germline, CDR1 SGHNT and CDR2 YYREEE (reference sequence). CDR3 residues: CASRSVGGSYTF. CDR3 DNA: TGTGCCAGCAGATCTGTTGGCGGCAGCTACACCTTC. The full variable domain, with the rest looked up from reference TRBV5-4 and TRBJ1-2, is ETGVTQSPTHLIKTRGQQVTLRCSSQSGHNTVSWYQQALGQGPQFIFQYYREEENGRGNFPPRFSGLQFPNYSSELNVNALELDDSALYLCASRSVGGSYTFGSGTRLTVV.

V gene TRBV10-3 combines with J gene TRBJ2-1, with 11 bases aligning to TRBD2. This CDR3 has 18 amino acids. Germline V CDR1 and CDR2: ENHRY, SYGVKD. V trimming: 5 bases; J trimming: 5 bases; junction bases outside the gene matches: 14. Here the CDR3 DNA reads TGTGCCATCAGTAAGAGGGTGGGGACTAGCGGAGGCAACAATGAGCAGTTCTTC. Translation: CAISKRVGTSGGNNEQFF.

CDR3 sequence (DNA): TGTGCCAGCAGCCTTCGGACAGGGGGGTCCGAGCAGTACTTC. Residues: CASSLRTGGSEQYF. The genes are TRBV11-2 and TRBJ2-7; the match to TRBD1 covers 10 bases. The trim removed 5 bases at V and 6 bases at J, leaving 7 bases unmatched. Germline CDR1 SGHAT, CDR2 FQNNGV. The CDR3 totals 14 residues.

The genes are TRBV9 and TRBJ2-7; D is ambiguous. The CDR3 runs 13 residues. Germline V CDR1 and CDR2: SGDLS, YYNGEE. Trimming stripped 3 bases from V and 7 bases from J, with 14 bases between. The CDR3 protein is CASSALAGSEQYF. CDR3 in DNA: TGTGCCAGCAGCGCACTTGCAGGTTCGGAGCAGTACTTC.

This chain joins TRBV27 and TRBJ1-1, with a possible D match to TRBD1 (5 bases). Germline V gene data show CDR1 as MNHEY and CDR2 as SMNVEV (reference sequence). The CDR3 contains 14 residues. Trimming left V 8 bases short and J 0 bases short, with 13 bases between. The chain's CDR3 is CASSTRAMNTEAFF. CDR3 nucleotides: TGTGCCAGCTCGACCAGGGCCATGAACACTGAAGCTTTCTTT.

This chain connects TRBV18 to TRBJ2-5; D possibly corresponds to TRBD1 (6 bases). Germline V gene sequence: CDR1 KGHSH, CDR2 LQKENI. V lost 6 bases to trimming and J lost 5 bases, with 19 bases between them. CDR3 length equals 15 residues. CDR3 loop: CASSLTVRGGETQYF. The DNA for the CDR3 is TGTGCCAGCTCTCTGACAGTCAGGGGTGGCGAGACCCAGTACTTC.

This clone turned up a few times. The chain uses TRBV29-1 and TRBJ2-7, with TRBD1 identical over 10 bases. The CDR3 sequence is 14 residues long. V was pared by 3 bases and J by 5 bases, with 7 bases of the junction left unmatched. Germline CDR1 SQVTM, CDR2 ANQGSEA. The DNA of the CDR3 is TGCAGCGTTGACGGGACAGGGGTCTGGCACGAGCAGTACTTC. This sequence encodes CSVDGTGVWHEQYF.

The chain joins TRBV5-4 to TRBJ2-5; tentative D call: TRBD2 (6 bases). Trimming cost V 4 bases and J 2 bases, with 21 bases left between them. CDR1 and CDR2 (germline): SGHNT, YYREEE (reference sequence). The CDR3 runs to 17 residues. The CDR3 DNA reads TGTGCCAGCAGCCAAGGGCCATTGGGGCGGGGACAAGAGACCCAGTACTTC. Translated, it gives CASSQGPLGRGQETQYF.

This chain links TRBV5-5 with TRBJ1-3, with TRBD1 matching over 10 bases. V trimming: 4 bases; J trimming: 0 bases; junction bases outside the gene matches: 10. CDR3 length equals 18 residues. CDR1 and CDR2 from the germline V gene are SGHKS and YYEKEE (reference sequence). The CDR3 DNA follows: TGTGCCAGCAGCCCACGGGACAGGGGCTCCTCCTCTGGAAACACCATATATTTT. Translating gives CASSPRDRGSSSGNTIYF.

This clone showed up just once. CDR3 amino acids: CASSLAQGITEAFF. DNA for the CDR3: TGTGCCAGCAGCTTGGCCCAGGGAATCACTGAAGCTTTCTTT. The rearrangement uses TRBV5-6 and TRBJ1-1; D is perhaps TRBD1 (5 bases). V gave up 0 bases and J gave up 4 bases, with 10 bases separating them. CDR1 is SGHDT and CDR2 is YYEEEE in the germline V gene. The CDR3 is 14 residues long.

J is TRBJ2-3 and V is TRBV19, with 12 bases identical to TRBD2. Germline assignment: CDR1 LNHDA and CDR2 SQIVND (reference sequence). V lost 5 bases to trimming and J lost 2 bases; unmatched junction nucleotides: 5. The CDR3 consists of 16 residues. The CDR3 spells CASSLASGGATDTQYF. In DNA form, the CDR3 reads TGTGCCAGTAGTCTGGCTAGCGGGGGGGCCACAGATACGCAGTATTTT.

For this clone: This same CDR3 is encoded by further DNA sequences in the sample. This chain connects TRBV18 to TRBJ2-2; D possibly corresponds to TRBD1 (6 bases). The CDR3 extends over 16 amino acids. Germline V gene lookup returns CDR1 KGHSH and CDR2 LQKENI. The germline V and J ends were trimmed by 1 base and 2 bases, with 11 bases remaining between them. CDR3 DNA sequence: TGTGCCAGCTCACCACGGCAGGGGATCAACACCGGGGAGCTGTTTTTT. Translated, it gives CASSPRQGINTGELFF.

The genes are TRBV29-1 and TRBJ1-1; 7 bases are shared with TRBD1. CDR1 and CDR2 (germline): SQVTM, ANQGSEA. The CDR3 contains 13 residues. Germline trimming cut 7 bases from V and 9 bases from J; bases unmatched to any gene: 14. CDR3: CSGRDRVGPKAFF. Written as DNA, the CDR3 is TGCAGCGGCCGCGACAGGGTGGGACCGAAAGCTTTCTTT.

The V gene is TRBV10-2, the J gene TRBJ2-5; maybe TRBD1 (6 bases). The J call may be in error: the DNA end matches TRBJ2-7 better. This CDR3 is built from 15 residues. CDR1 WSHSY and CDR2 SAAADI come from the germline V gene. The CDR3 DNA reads TGCGCCAGCAGTGTGTGGACAGCCCTCGACTACGAGCAGTACTTC. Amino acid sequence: CASSVWTALDYEQYF.